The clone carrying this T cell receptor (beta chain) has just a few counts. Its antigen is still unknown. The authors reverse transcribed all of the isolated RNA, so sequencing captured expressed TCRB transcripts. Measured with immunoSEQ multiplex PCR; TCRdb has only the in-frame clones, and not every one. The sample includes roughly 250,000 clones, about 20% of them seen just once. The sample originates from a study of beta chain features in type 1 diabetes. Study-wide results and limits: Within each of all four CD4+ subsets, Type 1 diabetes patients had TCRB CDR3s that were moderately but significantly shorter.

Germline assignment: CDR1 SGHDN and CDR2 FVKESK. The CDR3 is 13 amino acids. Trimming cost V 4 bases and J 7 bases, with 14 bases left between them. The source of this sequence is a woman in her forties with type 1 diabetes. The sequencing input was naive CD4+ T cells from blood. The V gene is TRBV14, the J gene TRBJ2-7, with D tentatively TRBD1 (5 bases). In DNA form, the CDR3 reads TGTGCCAGCAGCCCCAGCGCAGGGTGGGAGCAGTACTTC. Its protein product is CASSPSAGWEQYF.